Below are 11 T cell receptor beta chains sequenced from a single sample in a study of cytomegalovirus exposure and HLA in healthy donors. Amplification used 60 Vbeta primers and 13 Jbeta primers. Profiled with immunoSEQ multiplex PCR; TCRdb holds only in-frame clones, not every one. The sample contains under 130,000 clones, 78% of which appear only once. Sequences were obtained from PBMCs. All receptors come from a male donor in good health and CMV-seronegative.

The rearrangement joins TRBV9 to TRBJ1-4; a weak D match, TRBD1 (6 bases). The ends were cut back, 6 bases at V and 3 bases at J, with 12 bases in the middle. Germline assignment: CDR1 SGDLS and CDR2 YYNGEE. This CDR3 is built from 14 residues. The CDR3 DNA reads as TGTGCCAGCAACCAACAGGGAGCTAATGAAAAACTGTTTTTT. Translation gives CASNQQGANEKLFF.

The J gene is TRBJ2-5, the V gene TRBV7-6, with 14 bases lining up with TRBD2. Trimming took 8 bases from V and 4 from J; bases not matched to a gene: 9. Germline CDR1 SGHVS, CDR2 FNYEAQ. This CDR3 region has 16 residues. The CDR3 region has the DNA TGTGCCAGCGAGGGACTAGCGGGAGAAATGGCAGAGACCCAGTACTTC. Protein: CASEGLAGEMAETQYF.

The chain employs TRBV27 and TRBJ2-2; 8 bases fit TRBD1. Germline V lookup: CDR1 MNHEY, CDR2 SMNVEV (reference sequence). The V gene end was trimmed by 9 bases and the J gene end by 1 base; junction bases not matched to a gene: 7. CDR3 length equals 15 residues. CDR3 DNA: TGTGCCAGTTGCCCCGGGACAGGGAACACCGGGGAGCTGTTTTTT. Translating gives CASCPGTGNTGELFF.

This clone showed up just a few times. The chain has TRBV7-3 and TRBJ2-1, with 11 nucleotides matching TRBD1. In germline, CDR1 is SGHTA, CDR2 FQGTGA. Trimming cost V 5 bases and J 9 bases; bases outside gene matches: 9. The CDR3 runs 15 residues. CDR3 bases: TGTGCCAGCAGCAAACCGGGACAGGGGGTAGTTGAGCAGTTCTTC. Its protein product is CASSKPGQGVVEQFF.

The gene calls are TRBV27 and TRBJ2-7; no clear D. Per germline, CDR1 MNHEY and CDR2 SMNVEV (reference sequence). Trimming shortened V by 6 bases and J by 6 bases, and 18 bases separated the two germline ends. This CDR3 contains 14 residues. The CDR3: CASSTRNKRPEQYF. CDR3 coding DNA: TGTGCCAGCAGCACGAGGAACAAAAGGCCCGAGCAGTACTTC.

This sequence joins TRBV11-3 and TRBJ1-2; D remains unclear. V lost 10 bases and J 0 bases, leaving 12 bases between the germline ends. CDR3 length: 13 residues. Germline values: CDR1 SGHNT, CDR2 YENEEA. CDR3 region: CATNTNSNYGYTF. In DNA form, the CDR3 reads TGTGCCACCAACACCAATTCTAACTATGGCTACACCTTC. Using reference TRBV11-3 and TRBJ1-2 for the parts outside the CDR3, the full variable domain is EAGVVQSPRYKIIEKKQPVAFWCNPISGHNTLYWYLQNLGQGPELLIRYENEEAVDDSQLPKDRFSAERLKGVDSTLKIQPAELGDSAVYLCATNTNSNYGYTFGSGTRLTVV.

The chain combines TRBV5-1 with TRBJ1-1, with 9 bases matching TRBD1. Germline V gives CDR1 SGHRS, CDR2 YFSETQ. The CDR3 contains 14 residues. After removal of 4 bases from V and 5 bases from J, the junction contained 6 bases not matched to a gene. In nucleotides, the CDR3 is TGCGCCAGCAGCCCCACAGGGGGCAGTACTGAAGCTTTCTTT. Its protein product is CASSPTGGSTEAFF. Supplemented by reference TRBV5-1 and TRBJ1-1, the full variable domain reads KAGVTQTPRYLIKTRGQQVTLSCSPISGHRSVSWYQQTPGQGLQFLFEYFSETQRNKGNFPGRFSGRQFSNSRSEMNVSTLELGDSALYLCASSPTGGSTEAFFGQGTRLTVV.

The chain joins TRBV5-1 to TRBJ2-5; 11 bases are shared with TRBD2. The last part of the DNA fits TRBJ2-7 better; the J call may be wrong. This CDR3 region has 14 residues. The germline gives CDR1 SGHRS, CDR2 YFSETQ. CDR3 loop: CASSGTSGFYEQYF. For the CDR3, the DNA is TGCGCCAGCAGCGGGACTAGCGGATTCTACGAGCAGTACTTC.

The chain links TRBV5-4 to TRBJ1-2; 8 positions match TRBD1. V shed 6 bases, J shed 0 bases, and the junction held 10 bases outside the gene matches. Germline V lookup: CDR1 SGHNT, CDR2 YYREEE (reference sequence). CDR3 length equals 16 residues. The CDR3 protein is CASTPGQGASNYGYTF. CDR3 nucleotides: TGTGCCAGCACCCCTGGGCAGGGGGCATCTAACTATGGCTACACCTTC.

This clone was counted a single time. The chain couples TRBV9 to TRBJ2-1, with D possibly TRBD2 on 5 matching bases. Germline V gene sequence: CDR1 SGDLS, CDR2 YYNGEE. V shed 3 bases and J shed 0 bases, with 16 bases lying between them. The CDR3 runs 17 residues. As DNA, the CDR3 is TGTGCCAGCAGCGAGAAATGGGGAGAACACTCCTACAATGAGCAGTTCTTC. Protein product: CASSEKWGEHSYNEQFF.

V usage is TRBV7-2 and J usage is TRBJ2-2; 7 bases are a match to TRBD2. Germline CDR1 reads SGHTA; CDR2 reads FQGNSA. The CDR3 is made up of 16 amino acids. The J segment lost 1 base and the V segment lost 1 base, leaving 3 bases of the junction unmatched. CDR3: CASSLGLAVNTGELFF. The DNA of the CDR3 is TGTGCCAGCAGCTTAGGGCTAGCGGTGAACACCGGGGAGCTGTTTTTT.